Listed here are 32 T cell receptor beta chains from one sample, sequenced in a study of blood T cells in healthy people across ages. PCR was performed a second time for 7 to 11 cycles using a sample-barcoded 5' primer and a J-beta primer mix. TCRdb re-called the 5' RACE reads through MiXCR, storing one row per CDR3 protein. This sample has about 1.4 million distinct CDR3 sequences, with around 59% found just once. Sequencing was done on a sample of blood. The receptors here all came from a young man in good health.

J is TRBJ1-5 and V is TRBV27, with a weak D call TRBD1 (5 bases). In germline, CDR1 is MNHEY, CDR2 SMNVEV (reference sequence). The CDR3 loop spans 14 amino acids. V gave up 8 bases and J gave up 3 bases, with 14 bases separating them. The CDR3 loop reads CASDRGAVNQPQHF. The CDR3 region has the DNA TGTGCCAGCGACCGCGGGGCAGTCAATCAGCCCCAGCATTTT.

Only a few counts were recorded for this clonotype. V gene TRBV7-2 combines with J gene TRBJ2-1, with TRBD2 matching over 7 bases. CDR3 length: 15 residues. Germline values: CDR1 SGHTA, CDR2 FQGNSA. V was pared by 1 base and J by 9 bases, with 9 bases of the junction left unmatched. The CDR3 nucleotides read TGTGCCAGCAGCTTAGACTCAGGGAGGGAGGGTGAGCAGTTCTTC. Its protein product is CASSLDSGREGEQFF.

The V call is TRBV9, the J call TRBJ2-7; 10 bases agree with TRBD2. Germline V gene data show CDR1 as SGDLS and CDR2 as YYNGEE. The CDR3 runs to 17 residues. The ends lost 0 bases at V and 4 bases at J; junction bases unmatched: 10. The CDR3 nucleotides read TGTGCCAGCAGCGTAGCTCAGGGGCTAGCGGGAGAATACGAGCAGTACTTC. Translated, it gives CASSVAQGLAGEYEQYF.

This clonotype was seen only a few times. The V and J genes are TRBV4-2 and TRBJ2-7, with 8 bases fitting TRBD2. V dropped 0 bases and J dropped 2; count of bases not matched to a gene: 12. The V gene's germline CDR1 is LGHNA and CDR2 YNFKEQ. This CDR3 is 18 amino acids long. The CDR3 region is CASSQEGGLAGWAYEQYF. The CDR3, as DNA: TGTGCCAGCAGCCAAGAGGGTGGACTAGCTGGATGGGCCTACGAGCAGTACTTC.

The chain links TRBV4-1 to TRBJ2-3, with no clear D. From germline, CDR1 is MGHRA and CDR2 YSYEKL. This CDR3 spans 15 amino acids. Trimming removed 0 bases at V and 4 bases at J, with 11 bases between. CDR3 protein: CASSQERLGADTQYF. CDR3 bases: TGCGCCAGCAGCCAAGAAAGGTTGGGCGCAGATACGCAGTATTTT.

The V gene is TRBV6-5, the J gene TRBJ2-7, with D hard to call. Per germline, CDR1 MNHEY and CDR2 SVGAGI. V lost 0 bases, J lost 4 bases, and 13 bases lay in between. This CDR3 region has 15 residues. This chain's CDR3 is CASSYSTLGLYEQYF. In DNA form, the CDR3 reads TGTGCCAGCAGTTACTCGACCCTAGGTTTATACGAGCAGTACTTC.

The chain links TRBV29-1 to TRBJ2-7; 10 bases match TRBD1. CDR1 and CDR2 (germline): SQVTM, ANQGSEA. Losses at the gene ends were 6 bases for V and 6 bases for J; bases not matched to a gene: 8. This CDR3 contains 13 residues. The DNA for the CDR3 is TGCAGCGTCTCTTGGGACAGGGGTAGCGAGCAGTACTTC. Amino acids: CSVSWDRGSEQYF.

The chain carries TRBV7-2 and TRBJ2-3; 9 positions match TRBD2. V was pared by 5 bases and J by 3 bases, with 12 bases of the junction left unmatched. The CDR3 length is 17 residues. Germline loops: CDR1 SGHTA, CDR2 FQGNSA. DNA for the CDR3: TGTGCCAGCAGCCTCTGGGCTATTAGCGGGGGTACAGATACGCAGTATTTT. Residues: CASSLWAISGGTDTQYF.

This clonotype was counted a few times. V is TRBV27 and J is TRBJ1-5; no reliable D call. Deletions cut 2 bases from V and 8 bases from J, with 10 bases between. The CDR3 runs to 13 residues. Germline lookup yields CDR1 MNHEY and CDR2 SMNVEV (reference sequence). The CDR3 sequence: CASSLKFWEPQHF. In DNA, the CDR3 is TGTGCCAGCAGTTTAAAATTTTGGGAGCCCCAGCATTTT.

This clonotype was seen only once. CDR3 bases: TGCGCCAGCAGCAAGGACGGAGACTACGAGCAGTACTTC. It codes for CASSKDGDYEQYF. The chain recombines TRBV5-1 with TRBJ2-7, with unresolved D. The V end lost 4 bases, the J end lost 3 bases, and 11 bases lay between the germline ends. CDR1 and CDR2 (germline): SGHRS, YFSETQ. CDR3 length: 13 amino acids.

This chain uses TRBV20-1 with TRBJ2-1, with D unresolved. V was pared by 3 bases and J by 10 bases, with 13 bases between. The CDR3 runs 12 residues. In germline, CDR1 is DFQATT, CDR2 SNEGSKA (reference sequence). CDR3 in amino acids: CSARRLSGEQFF. CDR3 sequence (DNA): TGCAGTGCTAGGAGGCTTTCCGGGGAGCAGTTCTTC.

The chain joins TRBV15 to TRBJ2-1; D is tentatively TRBD1 or TRBD2 (7 bases each). TRBJ2-5 matches the DNA end more closely, so the J call is doubtful. CDR3 length: 18 amino acids. CDR1 and CDR2 from the germline V gene are LNHNV and YYDKDF (reference sequence). Here the CDR3 reads CATSRTYPTGRERETQYF. CDR3 DNA sequence: TGTGCCACCAGCAGGACATATCCGACAGGGCGGGAGCGTGAGACCCAGTACTTC.

In its sample, this clonotype was seen once. This sequence joins TRBV20-1 and TRBJ2-5, with D unresolved. The assigned J gene may be wrong: the sequence end matches TRBJ2-7 better. This CDR3 region has 12 residues. Germline CDR1 reads DFQATT; CDR2 reads SNEGSKA (reference sequence). The CDR3, as DNA: TGCAGTGCTAGGGGGTGCAGCTGCGAGCAGTACTTC. It translates to CSARGCSCEQYF.

This chain uses TRBV5-1 with TRBJ1-5; D is undetermined. This CDR3 contains 14 residues. The germline V gene has CDR1 SGHRS and CDR2 YFSETQ. Trimming shortened V by 1 base and J by 3 bases, and 8 bases separated the two germline ends. The CDR3, as DNA: TGCGCCAGCAGCTTGTTTGGGGACAATCAGCCCCAGCATTTT. This codes for CASSLFGDNQPQHF.

The sample holds one count of this clonotype. One end of the junction does not line up with germline, which may come from a read error. V gene TRBV29-1 combines with J gene TRBJ1-2, with no clear D. CDR1 is SQVTM and CDR2 is ANQGSEA in the germline V gene. There are 13 residues in the CDR3. As DNA, the CDR3 is TGCAGCGTTGAAGGTCGCACCCTCTATGACTACACCTTC. Its protein product is CSVEGRTLYDYTF.

The chain has TRBV14 and TRBJ1-6; TRBD1 might be the D (6 bases). V dropped 2 bases and J dropped 9 bases, with 11 bases sitting between them. Germline V gene data show CDR1 as SGHDN and CDR2 as FVKESK. CDR3 size: 14 residues. The CDR3 here is CASSQRQGTSPLHF. The CDR3 DNA follows: TGTGCCAGCAGCCAACGTCAGGGGACTTCACCCCTCCACTTT.

V is TRBV7-9 and J is TRBJ1-1, with D possibly being TRBD1 (6 bases). CDR3 size: 16 residues. V gave up 5 bases and J gave up 1 base, with 17 bases separating them. Germline V lookup: CDR1 SEHNR, CDR2 FQNEAQ (reference sequence). This CDR3 reads CASSRPMGGGNTEAFF. In nucleotides, the CDR3 is TGTGCCAGCAGCCGGCCTATGGGGGGCGGGAACACTGAAGCTTTCTTT. The complete variable domain, with remaining parts taken from reference TRBV7-9 and TRBJ1-1, reads DTGVSQNPRHKITKRGQNVTFRCDPISEHNRLYWYRQTLGQGPEFLTYFQNEAQLEKSRLLSDRFSAERPKGSFSTLEIQRTEQGDSAMYLCASSRPMGGGNTEAFFGQGTRLTVV.

This chain joins TRBV30 and TRBJ1-2; D uncertain. The length of the CDR3 is 11 residues. CDR1 is GTSNPN and CDR2 is SVGIG in the germline V gene (reference sequence). V gave up 3 bases and J gave up 8 bases, with 10 bases separating them. CDR3 in DNA: TGTGCCTGGAGCCCTACAGAGGGCTACACCTTC. It translates to CAWSPTEGYTF.

The V and J genes are TRBV3-1 and TRBJ1-2; D is unclear. Trimming shortened V by 2 bases and J by 3 bases, and 10 bases separated the two germline ends. The CDR3 length is 14 residues. CDR1 is LGHDT, CDR2 YNNKEL, per germline (reference sequence). The CDR3 protein is CASSQPPEHYGYTF. The CDR3 DNA is TGTGCCAGCAGCCAACCCCCGGAGCACTATGGCTACACCTTC.

A few counts support this clonotype. V is TRBV10-3 and J is TRBJ2-6, with D uncertain. The CDR3 loop spans 17 amino acids. Trimming pared 7 bases from V and 0 bases from J, leaving 16 bases between. Germline-derived CDR1 and CDR2 are ENHRY and SYGVKD. Here the CDR3 reads CAITDEVKNSGANVLTF. CDR3 DNA sequence: TGTGCCATCACCGACGAAGTCAAGAACTCTGGGGCCAACGTCCTGACTTTC.

The chain joins TRBV7-2 to TRBJ1-5; D is ambiguous. The germline CDR1 and CDR2 sequences are SGHTA and FQGNSA. The CDR3 sequence is 14 residues long. V gave up 1 base and J gave up 9 bases, with 13 bases separating them. The CDR3: CASSLGSRNAPQHF. The CDR3 DNA sequence: TGTGCCAGCAGCTTAGGATCCAGGAATGCGCCCCAGCATTTT.

The chain carries TRBV9 and TRBJ1-1; D unclear. With 0 bases removed from V and 6 bases from J, the gap between germline ends came to 15 bases. This CDR3 has 15 residues. Germline V gives CDR1 SGDLS, CDR2 YYNGEE. CDR3 amino acids: CASSVDTGSWSEAFF. In nucleotides, the CDR3 is TGTGCCAGCAGCGTAGATACGGGCAGTTGGTCTGAAGCTTTCTTT.

This clonotype appeared a single time. The chain links TRBV12-3 or TRBV12-4 to TRBJ2-6; 8 nucleotides match TRBD1. This CDR3 has 16 residues. V lost 4 bases and J lost 2; bases outside the gene matches: 4. The CDR3 sequence: CASSSPGQAGANVLTF. CDR3 nucleotides: TGTGCCAGCAGTTCCCCGGGACAGGCTGGGGCCAACGTCCTGACTTTC.

The chain couples TRBV28 to TRBJ1-1; no firm D call. The germline gives CDR1 MDHEN, CDR2 SYDVKM. The length of the CDR3 is 12 residues. V dropped 6 bases and J dropped 7 bases, with 12 bases sitting between them. The CDR3 protein is CASRGLRYEAFF. As DNA, the CDR3 is TGTGCCAGCAGGGGATTGCGCTATGAAGCTTTCTTT.

This chain joins TRBV4-2 and TRBJ1-6, with 7 bases identical to TRBD1. The germline CDR1 and CDR2 sequences are LGHNA and YNFKEQ. The CDR3 contains 17 residues. After removal of 3 bases from V and 9 bases from J, the junction contained 14 bases not matched to a gene. The CDR3 DNA is TGTGCCAGCAGCCAGGCGACAGGGCCCGGGGTACCTTCACCCCTCCACTTT. Its protein is CASSQATGPGVPSPLHF.

This clonotype has a handful of counts. This chain joins TRBV29-1 and TRBJ2-1; D is undetermined. V was pared by 1 base and J by 2 bases, with 12 bases between. CDR3 size: 15 residues. Germline assignment: CDR1 SQVTM and CDR2 ANQGSEA. The CDR3 region is CSVEAVRRAYNEQFF. The CDR3 DNA sequence: TGCAGCGTTGAAGCGGTCCGGCGAGCCTACAATGAGCAGTTCTTC.

This clonotype was observed a handful of times. The J gene is TRBJ1-6, the V gene TRBV27; D unresolved. The CDR3 loop spans 12 amino acids. Germline V gene lookup returns CDR1 MNHEY and CDR2 SMNVEV (reference sequence). Trimming pared 3 bases from V and 12 bases from J, leaving 9 bases between. The CDR3 loop is CASSFHEGPLHF. CDR3 DNA: TGTGCCAGCAGTTTTCACGAGGGACCCCTCCACTTT.

The V gene is TRBV6-5, the J gene TRBJ2-1; no clear D gene. CDR1 is MNHEY, CDR2 SVGAGI, per germline. The germline V and J ends were trimmed by 9 bases and 10 bases, with 13 bases remaining between them. The CDR3 spans 11 residues. In DNA, the CDR3 is TGTGCCAGTGGTGAATATTACGAGCAGTTCTTC. It yields the protein CASGEYYEQFF.

This clonotype has a handful of counts. The chain couples TRBV9 to TRBJ2-5; D not certain. TRBJ2-3 explains the end of the DNA better; the J call may be wrong. The CDR3 covers 11 residues. From germline, CDR1 is SGDLS and CDR2 YYNGEE. CDR3 sequence (DNA): TGTGCCAGCAGCCCGACCGGGACGCAGTATTTT. Translation: CASSPTGTQYF.

The chain couples TRBV4-3 to TRBJ1-2; D gene uncertain. The germline V gene has CDR1 LGHNA and CDR2 YSLEER. CDR3 length: 16 residues. V lost 0 bases, J lost 7 bases, and 18 bases lay in between. CDR3 sequence (DNA): TGCGCCAGCAGCCAAGATATCTGGGCCTGGTCGAGTGGCTACACCTTC. Protein sequence: CASSQDIWAWSSGYTF.

The chain is built from TRBV5-1 and TRBJ2-7; D possibly corresponds to TRBD2 (7 bases). CDR3 size: 15 residues. V dropped 4 bases and J dropped 5 bases, with 19 bases sitting between them. Looked up from germline, CDR1 is SGHRS and CDR2 is YFSETQ. The CDR3 is CASSPMGGPQHEQYF. For the CDR3, the DNA is TGCGCCAGCAGCCCGATGGGGGGGCCACAACACGAGCAGTACTTC.

The J gene is TRBJ2-1, the V gene TRBV9; 8 bases fit TRBD2. Germline assignment: CDR1 SGDLS and CDR2 YYNGEE. CDR3 length: 15 residues. The V gene end was trimmed by 4 bases and the J gene end by 7 bases; junction bases not matched to a gene: 10. CDR3 sequence (DNA): TGTGCCAGCAGCCCCTCTAGCGGGTACAGGAATGAGCAGTTCTTC. Its protein product is CASSPSSGYRNEQFF. Together with reference TRBV9 and TRBJ2-1, the CDR3 gives the full variable domain: DSGVTQTPKHLITATGQRVTLRCSPRSGDLSVYWYQQSLDQGLQFLIQYYNGEERAKGNILERFSAQQFPDLHSELNLSSLELGDSALYFCASSPSSGYRNEQFFGPGTRLTVL.